This entry features one T cell receptor (beta chain) sequence. Per-base quality was not reported, and no clone a single base away is much larger than it. These data come from a study of blood T cell repertoires in acute mononucleosis (TCRdb year 2020). Regarding the study in general: Convalescent samples were collected 5 to 8 months after the acute presentation, representing the memory response. The mean blood EBV load was 3.8 log10 genome copies per million B cells in acute infection and about 2.6 at convalescence. What the authors observed across the whole study: Persistence into convalescence was observed for only about 9% of unique acute clonotypes, yet most of the response was made up by these persisting clonotypes, and the remaining acute clonotypes were seemingly replaced by new diverse de novo clonotypes. Both chains appeared to be involved in GLC-BM selection, with public TCRbeta motifs on BV14-BJ2 and BV20-BJ1 together with a TCRalpha motif on AV5-AJ31. Because only a fraction of each donor's blood was analyzed, sampling error might partly explain the low overlap between acute and convalescent clonotypes. Only a few donors were included in the cohort, so group averages were based on very few individuals.

Total RNA from at least 9,000 sorted tetramer+ CD8 T cells was reverse transcribed into cDNA for TCR profiling. PCR amplification of CDR3 regions used primers annealing to V and J regions and added unique molecular identifiers so that templates could be tracked. TCRalpha and TCRbeta chains were profiled using the immunoSEQ platform, including its sequencing and error-correction standards. On the study's bioinformatics: Clonal copy numbers were corrected for sequencing and PCR errors, and CDR3s were defined per IMGT conventions. Analysis was restricted to productive rearrangements and was performed with immunoSEQ Analyzer versions 2.0 and 3.0, and gene-pairing frequencies were further processed in Microsoft Excel. Circos plots were used to display V-J pairings, and MEME together with a custom motifSearch program was used to find CDR3 motifs. The OLGA algorithm was used to calculate the probability of generation of TCR sequences. Clonotypes seen at both visits were called persistent; those seen only acutely were nonpersistent; those seen only at convalescence were de novo. A public TCR was defined as an amino acid clonotype used by more than one donor. The source is immuneACCESS, and TCRdb retained only in-frame sequences with V and J called. Part of the clones is not carried over; for the studies checked, unresolved V genes explain less than half of this, and the remainder is unexplained. V and J calls and clone size come straight from that table; D and trimming were deduced from the DNA. Across this sample there are roughly 1,700 clones, with 20% to 25% seen only once. The ten biggest clones cover 20% to 25% of the sample.

Its CDR3 holds 13 amino acids, cysteine through phenylalanine. Only CDR3 DNA is held: 39 bases, read in frame from base 1. Germline trimming: 6 bases from V, 13 bases from J; junction bases outside gene matches: 16. Sequences SQVTM (CDR1) and ANQGSEA (CDR2) are obtained from the germline V gene. The sample's time point label, decoded: convalescence about 6 months (5-8 months) after acute presentation (visit 7). CD8 T cell responses to two immunodominant EBV epitopes, BRLF1 109 (YVL-BR) and BMLF1 280 (GLC-BM), were tracked in the study over primary infection. Primary EBV infection was indicated by a positive serum heterophile antibody test and EBV viral capsid antigen-specific IgM. Total CD8 T cells were first enriched from PBMCs by magnetic positive selection (MACS). Live CD3+ CD8+ tetramer+ cells were sorted on a FACSAria III to over 85% purity. Cells were sorted with a PE-conjugated tetramer loaded with the BMLF1 280-288 peptide. After tetramer sorting, TCR repertoires of EBV epitope-specific CD8 T cells were deep-sequenced directly ex vivo at acute infection and at convalescence. Donors were a few people aged roughly 18 to 29 with clinical acute infectious mononucleosis and laboratory evidence of primary EBV infection. Heparinized peripheral blood was collected once when donors presented clinically with mononucleosis symptoms and a second time roughly 6 months afterward. Ficoll-Paque density gradient centrifugation was used to isolate PBMCs.

The sample in question was EBV GLC epitope tetramer+ CD8+ T cells sorted from PBMCs, obtained during convalescence from infectious mononucleosis. The cell subset or site label, read with the paper, signifies: CD8 T cells binding tetramer with EBV BMLF1 280-288 peptide (GLC-BM). The rearranged segments are TRBV29-1 and TRBJ1-1; 8 bases in the junction line up with TRBD1. The TCR was taken from a woman under 30 with infectious mononucleosis caused by EBV. The nucleotides are TGCAGCGTGGGGGGACAGGCGAACACTGAATGTTTCTTT. Its amino acids are CSVGGQANTECFF.